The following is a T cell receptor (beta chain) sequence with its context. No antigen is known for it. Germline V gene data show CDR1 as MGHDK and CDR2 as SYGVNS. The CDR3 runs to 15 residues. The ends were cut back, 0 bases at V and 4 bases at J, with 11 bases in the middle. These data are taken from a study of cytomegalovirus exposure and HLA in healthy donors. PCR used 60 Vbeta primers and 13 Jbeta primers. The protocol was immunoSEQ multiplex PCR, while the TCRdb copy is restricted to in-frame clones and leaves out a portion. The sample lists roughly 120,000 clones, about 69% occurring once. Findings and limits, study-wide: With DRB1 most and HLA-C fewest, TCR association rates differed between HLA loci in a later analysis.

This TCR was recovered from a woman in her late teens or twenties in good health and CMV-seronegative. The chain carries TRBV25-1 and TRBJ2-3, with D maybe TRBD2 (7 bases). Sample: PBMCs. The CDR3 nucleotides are TGTGCCAGCAGTGAATATAAGGGGGGGGCAGATACGCAGTATTTT. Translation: CASSEYKGGADTQYF.